These 32 T cell receptor beta chains came from one sample sequenced in a study of cytomegalovirus exposure and HLA in healthy donors. Vbeta (60) and Jbeta (13) primers were used in the PCR. Assay used: immunoSEQ multiplex PCR; TCRdb lists only in-frame clones, some missing. The data show over 150,000 clones, approximately 85% seen once. Sequencing was carried out using PBMCs. Source of these receptors: a woman aged 50 to 60 in good health and CMV-seropositive.

The chain links TRBV5-8 to TRBJ2-7; D might be TRBD2 (5 bases). Per the germline V gene, CDR1 is SGHTS and CDR2 is YDEGEE. The CDR3 extends over 13 amino acids. Trimming stripped 2 bases from V and 6 bases from J, with 12 bases between. The DNA of the CDR3 is TGTGCCAGCAGCTTTGAGGGAATGGGCGAGCAGTACTTC. It yields the protein CASSFEGMGEQYF.

The V call is TRBV27, the J call TRBJ2-7; perhaps TRBD1 as D (6 bases). Germline-derived CDR1 and CDR2 are MNHEY and SMNVEV (reference sequence). This CDR3 is 14 amino acids long. V was shortened by 6 bases and J by 3 bases, with 15 bases between the two germline ends. The CDR3 is CASRLQGESYEQYF. As DNA, the CDR3 is TGTGCCAGCAGACTACAGGGAGAAAGCTACGAGCAGTACTTC.

This rearrangement joins TRBV7-8 to TRBJ2-2; weak D call: TRBD1 (6 bases). The germline V gene has CDR1 SGHVS and CDR2 FQNEAQ. V lost 5 bases and J lost 0, with 19 bases in between. The CDR3 loop spans 18 amino acids. The CDR3 reads CASSRQVPGSTNTGELFF. The CDR3 DNA follows: TGTGCCAGCAGCCGACAGGTCCCAGGGTCCACGAACACCGGGGAGCTGTTTTTT.

This clone was found once. The chain is built from TRBV7-2 and TRBJ2-7, with TRBD1 identical over 8 bases. Per germline, CDR1 SGHTA and CDR2 FQGNSA. The CDR3 spans 14 residues. V was pared by 1 base and J by 5 bases, with 4 bases of the junction left unmatched. The CDR3 nucleotides read TGTGCCAGCAGCTTAGGGACAGGGTGGGACGAGCAGTACTTC. Translating gives CASSLGTGWDEQYF.

The chain combines TRBV11-3 with TRBJ2-5, with 7 positions matching TRBD1. The CDR3 extends over 14 amino acids. The germline V gene has CDR1 SGHNT and CDR2 YENEEA. Trimming removed 9 bases from V and 4 bases from J; junction bases left unmatched: 11. DNA for the CDR3: TGTGCCAGATCGACAGGGTCCTCCCGAGAGACCCAGTACTTC. This gives the protein CARSTGSSRETQYF.

The rearrangement joins TRBV4-1 to TRBJ2-2; 7 bases agree with TRBD1. Per germline, CDR1 MGHRA and CDR2 YSYEKL. V was clipped by 4 bases and J by 4 bases; unmatched bases: 6. The CDR3 has 15 amino acids. The CDR3 coding sequence is TGCGCCAGCAGCCGCCGACAGGGTGGCACCGGGGAGCTGTTTTTT. Protein: CASSRRQGGTGELFF.

This chain joins TRBV10-2 and TRBJ2-3; 11 nucleotides match TRBD2. CDR1 WSHSY and CDR2 SAAADI come from the germline V gene. V lost 0 bases to trimming and J lost 6 bases; unmatched junction nucleotides: 8. The CDR3 is 17 residues long. CDR3 sequence reads: CASSESGTSGGGDTQYF. CDR3 nucleotide sequence: TGCGCCAGCAGTGAGTCCGGGACTAGCGGAGGGGGGGATACGCAGTATTTT.

The chain carries TRBV28 and TRBJ1-1, with D unresolved. The V gene's germline CDR1 is MDHEN and CDR2 SYDVKM. Trimming took 1 base from V and 0 from J, leaving 12 bases between them. The CDR3 is 16 amino acids. The DNA of the CDR3 is TGTGCCAGCAGTTTATTACCAGGACTAATGAACACTGAAGCTTTCTTT. Translating gives CASSLLPGLMNTEAFF.

This clone occurred once. This chain connects TRBV9 to TRBJ2-1; 10 positions match TRBD2. The CDR3 length is 15 residues. In germline, CDR1 is SGDLS, CDR2 YYNGEE. The junction had 3 bases not matched to a gene; V was cut back by 0 bases and J by 6 bases. For the CDR3, the DNA is TGTGCCAGCAGCGTAGGGCTAGCGGGAGCCAATGAGCAGTTCTTC. Translated, it gives CASSVGLAGANEQFF.

As to this clone: One junction end does not reproduce the germline sequence, and a read error may be involved. V usage is TRBV7-9 and J usage is TRBJ2-7, with D maybe TRBD2 (6 bases). CDR1 SEHNR and CDR2 FQNEAQ come from the germline V gene (reference sequence). This CDR3 has 13 amino acids. The CDR3 is CASNLGTEYEQYF. The CDR3, as DNA: TGTGCCAGCAACTTAGGGACTGAATACGAGCAGTACTTC.

Turning to this clone: A junction boundary mismatches the germline segment, possibly from a read error. The V gene is TRBV15, the J gene TRBJ2-6; the D gene is possibly TRBD1 (5 bases). The CDR3 spans 16 residues. Germline lookup yields CDR1 LNHNV and CDR2 YYDKDF (reference sequence). The CDR3 DNA reads as TGTGCCACCAGCAGAGATAGGGGTTTTGGGGCCAACGGCCTGACTTTC. As protein: CATSRDRGFGANGLTF.

The J gene is TRBJ2-7, the V gene TRBV5-1, with 7 bases fitting TRBD2. This CDR3 region has 14 residues. Trimming removed 4 bases from V and 2 bases from J; junction bases left unmatched: 6. Germline V gene sequence: CDR1 SGHRS, CDR2 YFSETQ. The CDR3 spells CASSPGDYPYEQYF. DNA for the CDR3: TGCGCCAGCAGCCCGGGGGACTACCCCTACGAGCAGTACTTC.

The gene calls are TRBV6-1 and TRBJ2-3, with 9 bases identical to TRBD1. The germline V gene encodes CDR1 MNHNS and CDR2 SASEGT. The CDR3 length is 15 residues. V gave up 4 bases and J gave up 2 bases; unmatched junction bases: 4. The DNA of the CDR3 is TGTGCCAGCAGTGCAGGACAGGGGTCCACAGATACGCAGTATTTT. Amino acid sequence: CASSAGQGSTDTQYF.

This clone was recorded once. The V and J genes are TRBV5-1 and TRBJ2-5, with 9 bases aligning to TRBD1. Germline lookup yields CDR1 SGHRS and CDR2 YFSETQ. CDR3 length: 14 residues. V was clipped by 8 bases and J by 5 bases; unmatched bases: 10. The DNA of the CDR3 is TGCGCCAGTCGCCGGGACAGGGTAGGCGAGACCCAGTACTTC. Encoded protein: CASRRDRVGETQYF.

The J gene is TRBJ2-1, the V gene TRBV29-1; TRBD2 matches at 7 bases. Germline assignment: CDR1 SQVTM and CDR2 ANQGSEA. The CDR3 spans 15 residues. With V trimmed by 0 bases and J by 4 bases, 6 bases remained unmatched. The CDR3 region is CSVEDPRGRYNEQFF. The DNA for the CDR3 is TGCAGCGTTGAAGATCCGCGGGGGAGGTACAATGAGCAGTTCTTC.

The chain recombines TRBV10-2 with TRBJ1-4; D unresolved. Germline V lookup: CDR1 WSHSY, CDR2 SAAADI. Trimming cost V 6 bases and J 0 bases, with 14 bases left between them. CDR3 length: 16 residues. CDR3 nucleotides: TGCGCCAGCAGCGAGGATGGAGCTGCAACTAATGAAAAACTGTTTTTT. Translated: CASSEDGAATNEKLFF.

Note on this clone: Other DNA sequences in the same sample also yield this CDR3. The chain employs TRBV5-1 and TRBJ2-3, with D possibly TRBD2 on 6 matching bases. CDR3 length: 14 residues. Trimming shortened V by 1 base and J by 0 bases, and 6 bases separated the two germline ends. Germline V CDR1 and CDR2: SGHRS, YFSETQ. CDR3 nucleotide sequence: TGCGCCAGCAGCTTGAGCGGGAGCACAGATACGCAGTATTTT. It specifies CASSLSGSTDTQYF.

The chain links TRBV2 to TRBJ2-7; no firm D call. The CDR3 covers 13 residues. Trimming removed 2 bases at V and 0 bases at J, with 5 bases between. CDR1 and CDR2 from the germline V gene are SNHLY and FYNNEI. In nucleotides, the CDR3 is TGTGCCAGCAGTGAACCTTTCTCCTACGAGCAGTACTTC. It translates to CASSEPFSYEQYF.

The V call is TRBV28, the J call TRBJ1-1, with 7 bases aligning to TRBD1. From germline, CDR1 is MDHEN and CDR2 SYDVKM. V lost 2 bases and J lost 4; bases outside the gene matches: 4. The CDR3 consists of 14 residues. This CDR3 reads CASSLQGVVTEAFF. The CDR3 bases are TGTGCCAGCAGTTTACAGGGGGTGGTCACTGAAGCTTTCTTT.

CDR3 in DNA: TGCGCCAGCAGTGTAGCTCGACCTTTTTCCAATGAGCAGTTCTTC. Amino acids: CASSVARPFSNEQFF. The gene calls are TRBV4-3 and TRBJ2-1, with D unclear. Germline CDR1 and CDR2: LGHNA and YSLEER. The CDR3 totals 15 residues. Trimming removed 6 bases from V and 6 bases from J, with 18 bases in between.

The rearrangement joins TRBV5-6 to TRBJ2-7; 10 bases agree with TRBD2. CDR3 length: 16 residues. Germline V CDR1 and CDR2: SGHDT, YYEEEE. Losses at the gene ends were 1 base for V and 5 bases for J; bases not matched to a gene: 9. CDR3 in DNA: TGTGCCAGCAGCTTGCGGGGGCTAGCGGGGGATCACGAGCAGTACTTC. Translating it yields CASSLRGLAGDHEQYF.

CDR3 sequence (DNA): TGTGCCAGTAGTAACACCCGTGGGGAGCTGGAGACCCAGTACTTC. It encodes CASSNTRGELETQYF. The chain uses TRBV19 and TRBJ2-5; D is possibly TRBD2 (5 bases). The length of the CDR3 is 15 residues. V dropped 4 bases and J dropped 5 bases, with 17 bases sitting between them. The germline CDR1 and CDR2 sequences are LNHDA and SQIVND (reference sequence). The full variable domain, with the rest looked up from reference TRBV19 and TRBJ2-5, is DGGITQSPKYLFRKEGQNVTLSCEQNLNHDAMYWYRQDPGQGLRLIYYSQIVNDFQKGDIAEGYSVSREKKESFPLTVTSAQKNPTAFYLCASSNTRGELETQYFGPGTRLLVL.

With respect to this clone: Other DNA variants within this sample encode the same CDR3. The V gene is TRBV5-1, the J gene TRBJ2-7; the match to TRBD1 covers 12 bases. The germline CDR1 and CDR2 sequences are SGHRS and YFSETQ. CDR3 size: 15 residues. Trimming took 2 bases from V and 7 from J; bases not matched to a gene: 7. CDR3 amino acids: CASSLRGQGAGEQYF. CDR3 DNA: TGCGCCAGCAGCTTAAGGGGACAGGGGGCGGGGGAGCAGTACTTC.

This clone appeared a few times. The J gene is TRBJ2-1, the V gene TRBV5-5; TRBD1 might be the D (6 bases). Between the trimmed V and J ends, which lost 2 bases and 2 bases, there was a span of 11 bases. Germline V CDR1 and CDR2: SGHKS, YYEKEE (reference sequence). The CDR3 runs 15 residues. The CDR3 spells CASSLQGSPYNEQFF. The CDR3 bases are TGTGCCAGCAGCTTACAGGGAAGCCCCTACAATGAGCAGTTCTTC. Variable domain in full (rest from reference TRBV5-5 and TRBJ2-1): DAGVTQSPTHLIKTRGQQVTLRCSPISGHKSVSWYQQVLGQGPQFIFQYYEKEERGRGNFPDRFSARQFPNYSSELNVNALLLGDSALYLCASSLQGSPYNEQFFGPGTRLTVL.

V usage is TRBV28 and J usage is TRBJ2-7, with D maybe TRBD2 (6 bases). The germline V gene encodes CDR1 MDHEN and CDR2 SYDVKM. Trimming cost V 7 bases and J 6 bases, with 19 bases left between them. The CDR3 is 14 residues long. CDR3 coding DNA: TGTGCCAGCACCGCGGGGCGGTGGGCAGGCGAGCAGTACTTC. Its protein is CASTAGRWAGEQYF.

This clone was seen a handful of times. This chain connects TRBV15 to TRBJ1-3; D gene unclear. Germline V gene data show CDR1 as LNHNV and CDR2 as YYDKDF (reference sequence). The CDR3 has 15 amino acids. Trimming cost V 0 bases and J 3 bases, with 9 bases left between them. The DNA for the CDR3 is TGTGCCACCAGCAGAGATCGGGAGGGTGGAAACACCATATATTTT. Its protein product is CATSRDREGGNTIYF.

The J gene is TRBJ1-2, the V gene TRBV7-9; maybe TRBD1 (6 bases). In germline, CDR1 is SEHNR, CDR2 FQNEAQ (reference sequence). The germline V and J ends were trimmed by 4 bases and 6 bases, with 12 bases remaining between them. The CDR3 spans 13 residues. CDR3 in DNA: TGTGCCAGCAGCTCACAGGGAGGGGATGGCTACACCTTC. Amino acid sequence: CASSSQGGDGYTF.

The chain uses TRBV4-1 and TRBJ2-7; 8 bases map to TRBD1. Looked up from germline, CDR1 is MGHRA and CDR2 is YSYEKL. With V trimmed by 4 bases and J by 0 bases, 5 bases remained unmatched. The CDR3 runs 15 residues. CDR3 sequence: CASSRGQGFSYEQYF. The CDR3 region has the DNA TGCGCCAGCAGCCGAGGACAGGGATTCTCCTACGAGCAGTACTTC.

The rearrangement uses TRBV6-5 and TRBJ2-1; the match to TRBD2 covers 8 bases. Per germline, CDR1 MNHEY and CDR2 SVGAGI. The CDR3 runs to 13 residues. V gave up 6 bases and J gave up 10 bases; unmatched junction bases: 8. For the CDR3, the DNA is TGTGCCAGCAGCCCCCCGGGGGGGACCGAGCAGTTCTTC. Its protein is CASSPPGGTEQFF.

The chain carries TRBV5-1 and TRBJ2-3, with D tentatively TRBD2 (5 bases). This CDR3 contains 16 residues. Trimming pared 2 bases from V and 6 bases from J, leaving 19 bases between. Per germline, CDR1 SGHRS and CDR2 YFSETQ. The CDR3 bases are TGCGCCAGCAGCTTAATGGAAAAGGCTCCGGGGGATACGCAGTATTTT. This gives the protein CASSLMEKAPGDTQYF.

The J gene is TRBJ1-4, the V gene TRBV27; 7 positions agree with TRBD1. The CDR3 has 15 residues. Unmatched junction bases numbered 8, after V lost 5 bases and J lost 5 bases. Germline lookup yields CDR1 MNHEY and CDR2 SMNVEV (reference sequence). This chain's CDR3 is CASSPREGANEKLFF. The CDR3 DNA sequence: TGTGCCAGCAGTCCTCGGGAGGGGGCAAATGAAAAACTGTTTTTT.

The chain joins TRBV7-9 to TRBJ2-1, with D perhaps matching TRBD1 (7 bases). The CDR3 extends over 13 amino acids. V was trimmed by 6 bases and J by 8 bases, leaving 14 bases between them. From germline, CDR1 is SEHNR and CDR2 FQNEAQ (reference sequence). CDR3 in DNA: TGTGCCAGCAGGAAGGAGGGGGCCTATGAGCAGTTCTTC. Amino acid sequence: CASRKEGAYEQFF.